This T cell receptor beta chain comes out of a study of blood T cells in healthy people across ages. It was with a sample-barcoded 5' primer and a J-beta primer mix that a second PCR of roughly 7 to 12 cycles was run. TCRdb reprocessed the 5' RACE reads via MiXCR and lists one record per CDR3 protein. Among hundreds of thousands of distinct CDR3 sequences listed, 56% were seen once. General study results and limits: Naive CD4+ cell counts and diversity both ran higher in long-lived than in aged donors.

As concerns this clonotype: Its target is unknown.

The clonotype comes from a man between 35 and 55 years old in good health. Sample: blood.

CDR3 DNA: TGCAGTGCCCTTGGGACTAGCGGGAAGGACATTCAGTACTTC. Translation gives CSALGTSGKDIQYF. The gene calls are TRBV20-1 and TRBJ2-4; 13 nucleotides line up with TRBD2. After removal of 6 bases from V and 8 bases from J, the junction contained 7 bases not matched to a gene. Germline V gene lookup returns CDR1 DFQATT and CDR2 SNEGSKA (reference sequence). CDR3 length: 14 residues.